What follows are 17 T cell receptor beta chains derived from one specimen sequenced in a study of a mutant IDH1 vaccine in newly diagnosed glioma. Time point denoted: baseline, week 1 (first vaccination visit). Specified treatment: pre-vaccination baseline after standard-of-care therapy. Some clones are missing from TCRdb's copy, which holds only in-frame ones; the method was immunoSEQ multiplex PCR. The sample holds about 59,000 clones; about nine tenths are singletons and the top ten take 2.6%. Sequenced here: PBMCs, sampled from a glioma patient treated with radiotherapy, temozolomide or both. The receptor set was obtained from a man between 45 and 60 years old with glioma.

The rearrangement uses TRBV7-9 and TRBJ1-1; no definite D call. Trimming pared 5 bases from V and 6 bases from J, leaving 16 bases between. The CDR3 covers 14 residues. Germline V gene lookup returns CDR1 SEHNR and CDR2 FQNEAQ (reference sequence). The CDR3 is CASSRAGRRAEAFF. The DNA for the CDR3 is TGTGCCAGCAGCCGCGCGGGCAGAAGAGCTGAAGCTTTCTTT.

The CDR3 reads CASSLSDGLSWPQHF. For the CDR3, the DNA is TGTGCCAGCAGCTTAAGCGACGGGCTATCGTGGCCCCAGCATTTT. The V and J genes are TRBV11-2 and TRBJ1-5; unclear D gene. Germline V gene lookup returns CDR1 SGHAT and CDR2 FQNNGV. With 2 bases removed from V and 9 bases from J, the gap between germline ends came to 17 bases. The CDR3 is 15 residues long.

The J gene is TRBJ2-7, the V gene TRBV4-3; D unresolved. V lost 0 bases to trimming and J lost 2 bases, with 14 bases between them. Looked up from germline, CDR1 is LGHNA and CDR2 is YSLEER. The CDR3 runs to 16 residues. In DNA form, the CDR3 reads TGCGCCAGCAGCCAAGATCTATCACAGAACCCCTACGAGCAGTACTTC. This gives the protein CASSQDLSQNPYEQYF.

The chain employs TRBV29-1 and TRBJ2-7; D perhaps matches TRBD1 (6 bases). This CDR3 region has 12 residues. V was pared by 4 bases and J by 5 bases, with 12 bases between. Germline values: CDR1 SQVTM, CDR2 ANQGSEA. CDR3 bases: TGCAGCGTTGGACAGGTGCTCCACGAGCAGTACTTC. This encodes CSVGQVLHEQYF.

The genes are TRBV2 and TRBJ1-4; D gene ambiguous. V shed 3 bases and J shed 3 bases, with 8 bases lying between them. CDR1 and CDR2 from the germline V gene are SNHLY and FYNNEI. There are 14 residues in the CDR3. The CDR3 region is CASSDQAANEKLFF. In DNA form, the CDR3 reads TGTGCCAGCAGTGATCAAGCGGCTAATGAAAAACTGTTTTTT.

The V gene is TRBV28, the J gene TRBJ1-1; TRBD1 aligns across 8 bases. CDR3 length: 15 amino acids. J lost 1 base, V lost 8 bases, and 9 bases had no gene match. CDR1 and CDR2 (germline): MDHEN, SYDVKM. The CDR3 coding sequence is TGTGCCAGCCGGTGGGGGCAGGGGGCGAACACTGAAGCTTTCTTT. Amino acids: CASRWGQGANTEAFF.

The gene calls are TRBV9 and TRBJ2-2; TRBD2 matches at 12 bases. CDR1 and CDR2 from the germline V gene are SGDLS and YYNGEE. The CDR3 loop spans 16 amino acids. The trim removed 3 bases at V and 3 bases at J, leaving 3 bases unmatched. The DNA for the CDR3 is TGTGCCAGCAGCGGACTAGCGGGAGATCACACCGGGGAGCTGTTTTTT. This gives the protein CASSGLAGDHTGELFF. Full variable domain (rest looked up from reference TRBV9 and TRBJ2-2): DSGVTQTPKHLITATGQRVTLRCSPRSGDLSVYWYQQSLDQGLQFLIQYYNGEERAKGNILERFSAQQFPDLHSELNLSSLELGDSALYFCASSGLAGDHTGELFFGEGSRLTVL.

CDR3 DNA: TGCGCCAGCAGCCAACTCGGAAGGAACGAAAAACTGTTTTTT. It codes for CASSQLGRNEKLFF. The V call is TRBV4-1, the J call TRBJ1-4; D call uncertain. Germline CDR1 is MGHRA and CDR2 is YSYEKL. Trimming left V 2 bases short and J 8 bases short, with 12 bases between. The CDR3 consists of 14 residues.

The V gene is TRBV5-1, the J gene TRBJ1-1, with 9 bases that match TRBD1. CDR3 length: 15 amino acids. The germline CDR1 and CDR2 sequences are SGHRS and YFSETQ. With V trimmed by 0 bases and J by 7 bases, 7 bases remained unmatched. The CDR3: CASSLGGTGLVEAFF. DNA for the CDR3: TGCGCCAGCAGCTTGGGGGGGACAGGGTTGGTTGAAGCTTTCTTT.

This rearrangement joins TRBV28 to TRBJ2-2; 10 bases align to TRBD1. The CDR3 runs 15 residues. CDR1 is MDHEN, CDR2 SYDVKM, per germline. The V gene end was trimmed by 6 bases and the J gene end by 5 bases; junction bases not matched to a gene: 6. DNA of the CDR3: TGTGCCAGCAGACAGGGACAGGGGTGGACCGGGGAGCTGTTTTTT. This gives the protein CASRQGQGWTGELFF.

The genes are TRBV19 and TRBJ2-1; D is ambiguous. The CDR3 sequence is 12 residues long. Between the trimmed V and J ends, which lost 5 bases and 8 bases, there was a span of 10 bases. Germline values: CDR1 LNHDA, CDR2 SQIVND (reference sequence). The CDR3 coding sequence is TGTGCCAGTAGTTTTAACGCCCATGAGCAGTTCTTC. Residues: CASSFNAHEQFF. The full variable domain, in which reference TRBV19 and TRBJ2-1 provide the parts outside the CDR3, is DGGITQSPKYLFRKEGQNVTLSCEQNLNHDAMYWYRQDPGQGLRLIYYSQIVNDFQKGDIAEGYSVSREKKESFPLTVTSAQKNPTAFYLCASSFNAHEQFFGPGTRLTVL.

The gene calls are TRBV28 and TRBJ1-2; possibly TRBD1 for D (5 bases). The length of the CDR3 is 15 residues. Trimming took 6 bases from V and 0 from J, leaving 14 bases between them. Germline V gene sequence: CDR1 MDHEN, CDR2 SYDVKM. The CDR3 region is CASRRGGRANYGYTF. For the CDR3, the DNA is TGTGCCAGCAGACGCGGGGGACGAGCTAACTATGGCTACACCTTC.

This rearrangement joins TRBV27 to TRBJ2-7, with 11 bases lining up with TRBD2. J lost 2 bases, V lost 8 bases, and 2 bases had no gene match. The CDR3 totals 13 residues. The V gene's germline CDR1 is MNHEY and CDR2 SMNVEV (reference sequence). In DNA form, the CDR3 reads TGTGCCAGCCGACTAGCGGGAACCTACGAGCAGTACTTC. Translation gives CASRLAGTYEQYF.

The chain couples TRBV4-1 to TRBJ1-5, with D tentatively TRBD1 (6 bases). The V gene's germline CDR1 is MGHRA and CDR2 YSYEKL. V gave up 1 base and J gave up 5 bases, with 15 bases separating them. This CDR3 is built from 16 residues. CDR3 coding DNA: TGCGCCAGCAGCCAAGTAGCGGGGGGCGGGGATCAGCCCCAGCATTTT. As protein: CASSQVAGGGDQPQHF.

The chain carries TRBV19 and TRBJ2-5; TRBD1 or TRBD2 may be the D gene (5 bases each). The CDR3 length is 15 residues. V was clipped by 1 base and J by 2 bases, with 11 bases between them. In germline, CDR1 is LNHDA, CDR2 SQIVND (reference sequence). The CDR3 here is CASSIARGEQETQYF. The CDR3 DNA reads TGTGCCAGTAGTATAGCCAGAGGGGAACAAGAGACCCAGTACTTC. The full variable domain, completed using reference TRBV19 and TRBJ2-5, is DGGITQSPKYLFRKEGQNVTLSCEQNLNHDAMYWYRQDPGQGLRLIYYSQIVNDFQKGDIAEGYSVSREKKESFPLTVTSAQKNPTAFYLCASSIARGEQETQYFGPGTRLLVL.

V is TRBV27 and J is TRBJ1-3; D may be TRBD1 (6 bases). Germline CDR1 is MNHEY and CDR2 is SMNVEV (reference sequence). Deletions cut 6 bases from V and 0 bases from J, with 12 bases between. The CDR3 totals 15 residues. The CDR3 region is CASRLQGRSGNTIYF. In DNA form, the CDR3 reads TGTGCCAGCAGACTTCAGGGGCGCTCTGGAAACACCATATATTTT.

The chain has TRBV2 and TRBJ1-2; 8 bases agree with TRBD1. Germline V CDR1 and CDR2: SNHLY, FYNNEI. This CDR3 is built from 17 residues. Unmatched junction bases numbered 12, after V lost 4 bases and J lost 2 bases. The CDR3 DNA reads as TGTGCCAGCAGTGCATCTCCCGGGACAGGTTTGAACTATGGCTACACCTTC. It specifies CASSASPGTGLNYGYTF. Using reference TRBV2 and TRBJ1-2 for the parts outside the CDR3, the full variable domain is EPEVTQTPSHQVTQMGQEVILRCVPISNHLYFYWYRQILGQKVEFLVSFYNNEISEKSEIFDDQFSVERPDGSNFTLKIRSTKLEDSAMYFCASSASPGTGLNYGYTFGSGTRLTVV.